The 32 T cell receptor beta chains below all came from one sample that was sequenced in a study of T cell responses to AZD1222 COVID-19 vaccine. Clones were read by immunoSEQ multiplex PCR, and TCRdb kept only the in-frame ones, dropping some. The repertoire holds some 86,000 clones, with approximately 82% as singletons. The material sequenced was peripheral blood, taken on day 0 of AZD1222 vaccination. All receptors come from an adult in good health.

This clone has only a few counts. The rearrangement links TRBV12-3 or TRBV12-4 to TRBJ1-2; D ambiguous. CDR3 length equals 13 residues. V shed 6 bases and J shed 8 bases, with 16 bases lying between them. In DNA, the CDR3 is TGTGCCAGCAGCCAGGACGGCTCCTCAGGCTACACCTTC. Its translation: CASSQDGSSGYTF.

This chain links TRBV19 with TRBJ2-2; TRBD2 might be the D (6 bases). V was cut by 4 bases and J by 4 bases, with 19 bases left in between. Germline V gene lookup returns CDR1 LNHDA and CDR2 SQIVND (reference sequence). The CDR3 consists of 17 residues. The CDR3 region is CASSRARGSRGTGELFF. The CDR3 DNA follows: TGTGCCAGTAGTAGAGCTCGGGGGTCTAGGGGCACCGGGGAGCTGTTTTTT.

The chain carries TRBV21-1 and TRBJ2-1; TRBD2 is taken as the D call from the table, unchecked against the DNA. TRBV21-1 counts as a pseudogene. The CDR3 sequence is 12 residues long. CDR3 coding DNA: TGTGCCAGCAGCCTCGGTCACAATGAGCAGTTCTTC. Its protein is CASSLGHNEQFF.

The CDR3 nucleotides are TGTGCCAGCAGCTTCGCAGGGGGCAGGTACGAGCAGTACTTC. It is translated as CASSFAGGRYEQYF. The chain carries TRBV7-2 and TRBJ2-7; 8 bases map to TRBD1. The CDR3 has 14 residues. The V gene's germline CDR1 is SGHTA and CDR2 FQGNSA. J gave up 4 bases and V 3 bases, and 5 bases lay outside the gene matches.

The V and J genes are TRBV27 and TRBJ2-5; tentatively, D is TRBD1 (7 bases). Trimming pared 6 bases from V and 2 bases from J, leaving 13 bases between. The CDR3 consists of 14 residues. Germline V CDR1 and CDR2: MNHEY, SMNVEV (reference sequence). The CDR3 reads CASSQTGRQETQYF. The CDR3 nucleotides read TGTGCCAGCAGCCAGACAGGGAGGCAAGAGACCCAGTACTTC.

This clone is a singleton in its sample. A much larger clone sits a single nucleotide away, making a read error possible. The chain uses TRBV2 and TRBJ1-1, with D maybe TRBD1 (6 bases). Germline V gives CDR1 SNHLY, CDR2 FYNNEI. Trimming took off 6 bases at V and 1 base at J, with 9 bases between the two ends. The CDR3 has 13 amino acids. The CDR3 loop is CASSPTGNTEAFF. The CDR3 DNA is TGTGCCAGCAGCCCGACAGGGAACACTGAAGCTTTCTTT.

This sequence joins TRBV7-6 and TRBJ2-7; 14 bases are shared with TRBD2. Per the germline V gene, CDR1 is SGHVS and CDR2 is FNYEAQ. V dropped 6 bases and J dropped 4; count of bases not matched to a gene: 14. This CDR3 is built from 18 residues. The CDR3 nucleotides are TGTGCCAGCAGTTCCTACAGGGGACTAGCGGGAGAACGATACGAGCAGTACTTC. It specifies CASSSYRGLAGERYEQYF.

The chain uses TRBV10-1 and TRBJ2-3, with D perhaps given as TRBD1 or TRBD2 (5 bases each). The CDR3 length is 15 residues. The V end lost 6 bases, the J end lost 4 bases, and 17 bases lay between the germline ends. The germline V gene has CDR1 WNHNN and CDR2 SYGVQD (reference sequence). CDR3 region: CASSIEGSRADTQYF. In nucleotides, the CDR3 is TGCGCCAGCAGCATCGAGGGGAGTCGGGCAGATACGCAGTATTTT.

The chain recombines TRBV19 with TRBJ2-5; 7 bases are a match to TRBD1. The CDR3 sequence is 14 residues long. The junction had 7 bases not matched to a gene; V was cut back by 7 bases and J by 2 bases. Looked up from germline, CDR1 is LNHDA and CDR2 is SQIVND (reference sequence). CDR3 nucleotide sequence: TGTGCCAGTACCAAAGGGGGACAGCAAGAGACCCAGTACTTC. Amino acid sequence: CASTKGGQQETQYF.

V and J are TRBV6-1 and TRBJ2-5; D is perhaps TRBD2 (6 bases). Trimming shortened V by 6 bases and J by 2 bases, and 10 bases separated the two germline ends. The CDR3 covers 13 residues. Germline V gene lookup returns CDR1 MNHNS and CDR2 SASEGT. CDR3 sequence reads: CASREGAQETQYF. The CDR3 DNA reads as TGTGCCAGCAGGGAGGGAGCTCAAGAGACCCAGTACTTC.

The V and J genes are TRBV5-1 and TRBJ2-7, with 8 positions matching TRBD2. Germline V gives CDR1 SGHRS, CDR2 YFSETQ. The J segment lost 5 bases and the V segment lost 4 bases, leaving 5 bases of the junction unmatched. This CDR3 comprises 13 residues. The CDR3: CASSPGLGDEQYF. The CDR3 DNA follows: TGCGCCAGCAGCCCGGGACTAGGAGACGAGCAGTACTTC.

The chain links TRBV6-2 or TRBV6-3 to TRBJ1-2; D remains unclear. Per germline, CDR1 MNHEY and CDR2 SVGEGT. The ends were cut back, 6 bases at V and 3 bases at J, with 11 bases in the middle. The CDR3 is 13 amino acids. This CDR3 is CASSQDWDYGYTF. The CDR3 region has the DNA TGTGCCAGCAGCCAGGACTGGGACTATGGCTACACCTTC.

A single count supports this clone. The chain is built from TRBV11-2 and TRBJ2-5; D gene uncertain. Germline values: CDR1 SGHAT, CDR2 FQNNGV. CDR3 length equals 16 residues. Trimming cost V 4 bases and J 2 bases, with 17 bases left between them. Here the CDR3 DNA reads TGTGCCAGCAGCTACCTCCTGGATCGATTTCAAGAGACCCAGTACTTC. Its protein is CASSYLLDRFQETQYF.

V usage is TRBV3-1 (or the pseudogene TRBV3-2) and J usage is TRBJ2-3; possibly TRBD2 for D (5 bases). Germline V gene lookup returns CDR1 LGHDT and CDR2 YNNKEL (reference sequence). Trimming removed 3 bases from V and 3 bases from J, with 7 bases in between. The CDR3 consists of 13 residues. The chain's CDR3 is CASSQWETDTQYF. The CDR3 DNA follows: TGTGCCAGCAGCCAGTGGGAGACAGATACGCAGTATTTT.

The chain carries TRBV6-2 or TRBV6-3 and TRBJ1-5; no firm D call. Trimming cost V 2 bases and J 0 bases, with 14 bases left between them. The length of the CDR3 is 17 residues. CDR1 and CDR2 (germline): MNHEY, SVGEGT. In DNA form, the CDR3 reads TGTGCCAGCAGTTACCCCAACGCGTTTTATAGCAATCAGCCCCAGCATTTT. It specifies CASSYPNAFYSNQPQHF.

This chain links TRBV30 with TRBJ1-1; D unresolved. CDR1 is GTSNPN, CDR2 SVGIG, per germline (reference sequence). The V gene lost 0 bases and the J gene lost 1 base, with 12 bases spanning the gap. The CDR3 length is 15 residues. DNA of the CDR3: TGTGCCTGGAGTGTACCACAGAGAGGGAACACTGAAGCTTTCTTT. It encodes CAWSVPQRGNTEAFF.

This chain connects TRBV2 to TRBJ2-1; possibly TRBD1 for D (5 bases). The CDR3 has 12 residues. V shed 8 bases and J shed 9 bases, with 14 bases lying between them. Looked up from germline, CDR1 is SNHLY and CDR2 is FYNNEI. The CDR3 DNA is TGTGCCAGCCGCAGGGAATTAGGTGAGCAGTTCTTC. This codes for CASRRELGEQFF.

V gene TRBV24-1 combines with J gene TRBJ2-1, with 9 nucleotides matching TRBD1. The junction had 4 bases not matched to a gene; V was cut back by 3 bases and J by 5 bases. Germline V gene lookup returns CDR1 KGHDR and CDR2 SFDVKD. The CDR3 is 15 amino acids. The DNA of the CDR3 is TGTGCCACCAGTGATCCGACAGGGGGAGACAATGAGCAGTTCTTC. Translation: CATSDPTGGDNEQFF.

The chain joins TRBV28 to TRBJ2-7; 10 nucleotides agree with TRBD1. The CDR3 runs 13 residues. Unmatched junction bases numbered 5, after V lost 6 bases and J lost 6 bases. Looked up from germline, CDR1 is MDHEN and CDR2 is SYDVKM. The CDR3 loop reads CASSRDRGPEQYF. The CDR3 region has the DNA TGTGCCAGCAGCCGGGACAGGGGACCCGAGCAGTACTTC. Together with reference TRBV28 and TRBJ2-7, the CDR3 gives the full variable domain: DVKVTQSSRYLVKRTGEKVFLECVQDMDHENMFWYRQDPGLGLRLIYFSYDVKMKEKGDIPEGYSVSREKKERFSLILESASTNQTSMYLCASSRDRGPEQYFGPGTRLTVT.

This clone was counted only a few times. The rearrangement joins TRBV24-1 to TRBJ1-4, with D unresolved. CDR1 is KGHDR, CDR2 SFDVKD, per germline. CDR3 size: 14 residues. Between the trimmed V and J ends, which lost 4 bases and 0 bases, there was a span of 5 bases. The DNA of the CDR3 is TGTGCCACCAGTGACAGTACAACTAATGAAAAACTGTTTTTT. This sequence encodes CATSDSTTNEKLFF.

The chain has TRBV4-2 and TRBJ2-3; D might be TRBD1 or TRBD2, each matching 5 bases. Germline V lookup: CDR1 LGHNA, CDR2 YNFKEQ. V was trimmed by 1 base and J by 3 bases, leaving 14 bases between them. This CDR3 spans 16 amino acids. This CDR3 reads CASSQVQGSGTDTQYF. The CDR3 nucleotides read TGTGCCAGCAGCCAAGTTCAGGGATCGGGGACAGATACGCAGTATTTT.

Only one count was recorded for this clone. V is TRBV9 and J is TRBJ2-7, with no clear D. This CDR3 has 14 amino acids. Trimming shortened V by 0 bases and J by 1 base, and 8 bases separated the two germline ends. The germline CDR1 and CDR2 sequences are SGDLS and YYNGEE. CDR3 nucleotides: TGTGCCAGCAGCGTAGATGGGCTTTCCTACGAGCAGTACTTC. It codes for CASSVDGLSYEQYF.

Only a few counts were recorded for this clone. V is TRBV27 and J is TRBJ1-2, with 7 bases identical to TRBD1. Unmatched junction bases numbered 9, after V lost 2 bases and J lost 0 bases. Germline V CDR1 and CDR2: MNHEY, SMNVEV (reference sequence). CDR3 length equals 17 residues. As DNA, the CDR3 is TGTGCCAGCAGTTTACAAGGGGGCGGGAAGACTAACTATGGCTACACCTTC. The encoded protein is CASSLQGGGKTNYGYTF.

The chain has TRBV7-2 and TRBJ2-2; TRBD2 agrees at 9 bases. V lost 2 bases to trimming and J lost 2 bases; unmatched junction nucleotides: 3. CDR1 and CDR2 from the germline V gene are SGHTA and FQGNSA. This CDR3 contains 16 residues. In nucleotides, the CDR3 is TGTGCCAGCAGCTTAAGCCTAGCGGGAAACACCGGGGAGCTGTTTTTT. As protein: CASSLSLAGNTGELFF.

This clone has a handful of counts. The rearrangement joins TRBV3-1 (or the pseudogene TRBV3-2) to TRBJ1-2, with D tentatively TRBD1 (5 bases). The V gene lost 2 bases and the J gene lost 1 base, with 5 bases spanning the gap. Looked up from germline, CDR1 is LGHDT and CDR2 is YNNKEL (reference sequence). The CDR3 totals 13 residues. CDR3 sequence (DNA): TGTGCCAGCAGCCAACAGGGTAACTATGGCTACACCTTC. This codes for CASSQQGNYGYTF.

This clone was counted only a few times. The gene calls are TRBV3-1 (or the pseudogene TRBV3-2) and TRBJ2-1; TRBD1 agrees at 8 bases. The CDR3 sequence is 13 residues long. Germline V gene sequence: CDR1 LGHDT, CDR2 YNNKEL (reference sequence). Germline trimming cut 1 base from V and 10 bases from J; bases unmatched to any gene: 3. The CDR3 is CASSQGQGTEQFF. CDR3 coding DNA: TGTGCCAGCAGCCAAGGACAGGGGACGGAGCAGTTCTTC.

This chain links TRBV19 with TRBJ2-1; the D is unclear. The CDR3 is made up of 13 amino acids. Trimming removed 5 bases at V and 0 bases at J, with 5 bases between. Germline CDR1 LNHDA, CDR2 SQIVND (reference sequence). This CDR3 reads CASSRDSYNEQFF. The CDR3 DNA is TGTGCCAGTAGTCGAGACTCCTACAATGAGCAGTTCTTC.

This chain uses TRBV9 with TRBJ2-2; D unresolved. CDR1 SGDLS and CDR2 YYNGEE come from the germline V gene. V dropped 3 bases and J dropped 2 bases, with 5 bases sitting between them. The CDR3 totals 13 residues. The CDR3 spells CASSAGNTGELFF. The CDR3 region has the DNA TGTGCCAGCAGCGCAGGAAACACCGGGGAGCTGTTTTTT.

The V and J genes are TRBV6-1 and TRBJ2-6; 10 bases agree with TRBD1. Unmatched junction bases numbered 4, after V lost 3 bases and J lost 2 bases. The CDR3 is 17 amino acids. CDR1 and CDR2 (germline): MNHNS, SASEGT. In DNA, the CDR3 is TGTGCCAGCAGTGATAGGACAGGGGGTCCTGGGGCCAACGTCCTGACTTTC. Translating it yields CASSDRTGGPGANVLTF.

This clone was detected a few times. The genes are TRBV4-1 and TRBJ2-7; D could derive from TRBD1 or TRBD2 (6 bases each). CDR3 length: 15 amino acids. Germline V gene sequence: CDR1 MGHRA, CDR2 YSYEKL. Between the trimmed V and J ends, which lost 0 bases and 9 bases, there was a span of 18 bases. The CDR3 region is CASSQDFRGRNGQYF. CDR3 bases: TGCGCCAGCAGCCAAGATTTTCGGGGGCGGAATGGGCAGTACTTC.

Details on this clone: The germline gene is not matched at one end of the junction; a read error may be the cause. The J gene is TRBJ1-5, the V gene TRBV28; TRBD1 aligns across 7 bases. The CDR3 contains 16 residues. The germline CDR1 and CDR2 sequences are MDHEN and SYDVKM. CDR3 amino acids: CASTLAGTEPVQPQHF. CDR3 nucleotide sequence: TGTGCCAGCACTTTAGCCGGGACAGAACCTGTTCAGCCCCAGCATTTT.

V and J are TRBV7-9 and TRBJ1-1; D remains ambiguous. Germline CDR1 and CDR2: SEHNR and FQNEAQ (reference sequence). Trimming removed 0 bases from V and 4 bases from J, with 6 bases in between. The CDR3 sequence is 13 residues long. The CDR3 bases are TGTGCCAGCAGCTTAGCGGGGATCACTGAAGCTTTCTTT. It encodes CASSLAGITEAFF.